Listed below are T cell receptor beta chains from one sample, sequenced in a study of blood T cells in healthy people across ages. TCRdb called the 5' RACE reads again in MiXCR, with one record for every CDR3 protein. The profile shows 600,000 or so distinct CDR3 sequences, around 50% of them singletons. Sequencing was carried out using blood. The receptors were sampled from a man at least 80 years old in good health. Each CDR3 is given with its conserved first and last residue. The D gene is left open where the match is weak. Some rows have no size entry. The others give once, few or many, or a class for an expanded clone.

V gene	clone size	D gene	J gene	CDR3 protein	CDR3 DNA
TRBV6-2/TRBV6-3	-	-	TRBJ1-1	CASSRQELNTEAFF	TGTGCCAGCAGCCGACAGGAGTTGAACACTGAAGCTTTCTTT
TRBV20-1	-	-	TRBJ2-3	CSASIAAAGTDTQYF	TGCAGTGCGAGTATAGCGGCAGCGGGCACAGATACGCAGTATTTT
TRBV6-6	few	TRBD2	TRBJ2-5	CASILAGGPGGETQYF	TGTGCCAGCATTCTAGCGGGAGGGCCAGGGGGGGAGACCCAGTACTTC
TRBV7-2	-	-	TRBJ2-7	CASSSGWGAPYEQYF	TGTGCCAGCAGCTCCGGCTGGGGGGCACCCTACGAGCAGTACTTC
TRBV7-9	few	TRBD1	TRBJ1-6	CASSRQGLWSPLHF	TGTGCCAGCAGCCGACAGGGTCTGTGGTCACCCCTCCACTTT
TRBV7-9	-	TRBD1	TRBJ2-3	CASSPGQATDTQYF	TGTGCCAGCAGCCCGGGACAGGCCACAGATACGCAGTATTTT
TRBV24-1	-	TRBD1	TRBJ2-6	CATSDSARGTGANVLTF	TGTGCCACCAGTGATTCGGCCAGGGGGACTGGGGCCAACGTCCTGACTTTC
TRBV28	few	TRBD2	TRBJ2-7	CASRTSGGSYEQYF	TGTGCCAGCCGGACTAGCGGGGGTTCCTACGAGCAGTACTTC
TRBV4-2	few	TRBD1	TRBJ2-4	CASSQDMTGSLLNIQYF	TGTGCCAGCAGCCAAGATATGACAGGGAGTCTTCTGAACATTCAGTACTTC
TRBV4-3	-	-	TRBJ2-1	CASSQDPTSGGFNKQFF	TGCGCCAGCAGCCAAGATCCAACTAGTGGAGGGTTCAATAAGCAGTTCTTC
TRBV4-1	-	-	TRBJ2-5	CASSRVSGPTQETQYF	TGCGCCAGCAGCCGCGTCTCGGGGCCAACCCAAGAGACCCAGTACTTC
TRBV30	-	-	TRBJ1-3	CACHPEGRNDGASGNTIYF	TGTGCCTGCCACCCCGAGGGCCGAAACGATGGGGCGTCTGGAAACACCATATATTTT
TRBV29-1	-	TRBD1	TRBJ2-7	CSAGTGSYEQYF	TGCAGCGCAGGGACAGGCTCCTACGAGCAGTACTTC
TRBV7-9	-	-	TRBJ2-7	CASSPGRLYHRYEQYF	TGTGCCAGCAGCCCAGGGCGGTTATACCATCGCTACGAGCAGTACTTC
TRBV7-3	few	-	TRBJ2-1	CASSLKGGGRLSAYNEQFF	TGTGCCAGCAGCTTAAAGGGGGGGGGACGTCTGTCAGCCTACAATGAGCAGTTCTTC
TRBV4-3	-	TRBD2	TRBJ2-1	CASSQDYSLPGLERHEQFF	TGCGCCAGCAGCCAAGATTATTCGCTTCCGGGACTAGAGCGCCATGAGCAGTTCTTC
TRBV3-1	once	TRBD1	TRBJ2-1	CASRWGQGTYNEQFF	TGTGCCAGCAGGTGGGGACAGGGAACCTACAATGAGCAGTTCTTC
TRBV27	-	-	TRBJ1-2	CASSPTTGNGYTF	TGTGCCAGCAGTCCTACCACAGGGAATGGCTACACCTTC
TRBV6-1	few	TRBD2	TRBJ2-1	CASRSLAGPVNEQFF	TGTGCCAGCAGGTCTCTAGCGGGACCAGTCAATGAGCAGTTCTTC
TRBV12-3/TRBV12-4	once	TRBD1	TRBJ1-5	CASRGQSGQPQHF	TGTGCCAGCAGGGGACAGTCTGGGCAGCCCCAGCATTTT
TRBV20-1	few	TRBD2	TRBJ2-4	CSVLAGAKNIQYF	TGCAGTGTTTTAGCGGGAGCCAAAAACATTCAGTACTTC
TRBV29-1	-	-	TRBJ1-5	CSVGEGHQPQHF	TGCAGCGTTGGTGAAGGACATCAGCCCCAGCATTTT
TRBV7-2	few	TRBD1	TRBJ2-5	CASSRGQGETQYF	TGTGCCAGCAGCCGGGGACAGGGAGAGACCCAGTACTTC
TRBV20-1	-	-	TRBJ2-3	CSARDGGRWPDTQYF	TGCAGTGCTAGAGATGGGGGGAGGTGGCCAGATACGCAGTATTTT
TRBV4-3	-	-	TRBJ2-2	CASRGLNTGELFF	TGCGCCAGCAGGGGGCTGAACACCGGGGAGCTGTTTTTT
TRBV4-3	-	-	TRBJ2-1	CASSQDATSYNEQFF	TGCGCCAGCAGCCAAGACGCAACTTCCTACAATGAGCAGTTCTTC
TRBV11-2	-	TRBD1	TRBJ2-5	CASSIGQGIEETQYF	TGTGCCAGTAGCATCGGACAGGGCATAGAAGAGACCCAGTACTTC
TRBV29-1	few	TRBD2	TRBJ2-7	CSVEGGDYEQYF	TGCAGCGTTGAGGGAGGGGACTACGAGCAGTACTTC
TRBV14	-	-	TRBJ2-5	CASSQFGPGDNEQYF	TGTGCCAGCAGCCAATTTGGGCCTGGAGACAATGAGCAGTACTTC
TRBV29-1	-	-	TRBJ2-3	CSVEQGGSDTQYF	TGCAGCGTTGAACAGGGGGGATCGGATACGCAGTATTTT
TRBV20-1	-	-	TRBJ2-1	CSARDLAELSYNEQFF	TGCAGTGCTAGAGATCTGGCCGAGCTCTCCTACAATGAGCAGTTCTTC
TRBV20-1	-	TRBD2	TRBJ2-1	CSATTSGIYNEQFF	TGCAGTGCTACGACTAGCGGGATCTACAATGAGCAGTTCTTC
TRBV10-3	-	-	TRBJ2-7	CAISEYGYEQYF	TGTGCCATCAGTGAATACGGGTACGAGCAGTACTTC
TRBV20-1	-	TRBD1	TRBJ1-4	CSARDNRQGNEKLFF	TGCAGTGCTAGAGATAATAGACAGGGGAATGAAAAACTGTTTTTT
TRBV20-1	once	-	TRBJ2-5	CSAAWVGETQYF	TGCAGTGCGGCCTGGGTGGGGGAGACCCAGTACTTC
TRBV4-3	-	-	TRBJ1-6	CASSQDPRSDSPLHF	TGCGCCAGCAGCCAAGATCCTCGCAGTGATTCACCCCTCCACTTT
TRBV4-2	-	TRBD2	TRBJ2-3	CASSSNIPGGTAGGTTQYF	TGTGCCAGCAGTTCCAACATCCCAGGCGGGACCGCGGGGGGAACAACGCAGTATTTT
TRBV7-2	-	-	TRBJ2-1	CASSLGPTPYNEQFF	TGTGCCAGCAGCTTGGGCCCGACCCCCTACAATGAGCAGTTCTTC
TRBV10-3	-	-	TRBJ1-1	CAAKGPGSTEAFF	TGTGCCGCAAAGGGACCGGGGTCCACTGAAGCTTTCTTT
TRBV6-6	-	-	TRBJ2-7	CASSYSVGASYEQYF	TGTGCCAGCAGTTACTCGGTAGGGGCTTCCTACGAGCAGTACTTC
TRBV10-3	few	TRBD2	TRBJ2-2	CAISELAGVPGETGELFF	TGTGCCATCAGTGAACTAGCGGGCGTGCCCGGGGAGACCGGGGAGCTGTTTTTT
TRBV14	few	-	TRBJ1-6	CASSQMTTENNSPLHF	TGTGCCAGCAGCCAAATGACGACGGAAAATAATTCACCCCTCCACTTT
TRBV20-1	once	-	TRBJ1-5	CSASPVQGQPQHF	TGCAGCGCTAGCCCTGTCCAGGGCCAGCCCCAGCATTTT
TRBV18	few	-	TRBJ2-4	CASSPIDSGLAKNIQYF	TGTGCCAGCTCACCAATTGATAGTGGACTAGCCAAAAACATTCAGTACTTC
TRBV7-3	-	-	TRBJ2-3	CASSLTRTRTDTQYF	TGTGCCAGCAGCTTAACCAGGACACGCACAGATACGCAGTATTTT
TRBV20-1	-	-	TRBJ2-2	CSARDASGAAGELFF	TGCAGTGCTAGAGATGCCTCAGGGGCGGCAGGGGAGCTGTTTTTT
TRBV15	-	-	TRBJ1-1	CATSKDFTGGRKAFF	TGTGCCACCAGCAAAGATTTCACGGGTGGAAGGAAGGCTTTCTTT
TRBV29-1	few	-	TRBJ2-6	CSVEDLGPGANVLTF	TGCAGCGTTGAAGATCTCGGTCCCGGGGCCAACGTCCTGACTTTC
TRBV7-2	-	-	TRBJ1-2	CASSPNNYGYTF	TGTGCCAGCAGCCCGAATAACTATGGCTACACCTTC
TRBV7-9	few	-	TRBJ1-4	CATGGYPRANEKLFF	TGTGCCACCGGGGGGTACCCGAGGGCTAATGAAAAACTGTTTTTT
TRBV7-8	-	-	TRBJ2-1	CASSSPIGQFF	TGTGCCAGCAGCTCACCGATCGGGCAGTTCTTC
TRBV29-1	once	-	TRBJ2-1	CSVEGRWGARNEQFF	TGCAGCGTTGAGGGTAGGTGGGGGGCCAGGAATGAGCAGTTCTTC
TRBV24-1	-	-	TRBJ2-3	CATSDEPGVTDTQYF	TGTGCCACCAGTGATGAGCCAGGGGTCACAGATACGCAGTATTTT
TRBV9	-	-	TRBJ1-1	CASSVGRGGNTEAFF	TGTGCCAGCAGCGTAGGACGGGGAGGGAACACTGAAGCTTTCTTT
TRBV12-3/TRBV12-4	-	TRBD1	TRBJ1-5	CASSGRQGTLRNQPQHF	TGTGCCAGCAGCGGCCGACAGGGTACTCTGCGCAATCAGCCCCAGCATTTT